Listed below are T cell receptor beta chains from one sample, sequenced in a study of T cells after posttransplantation cyclophosphamide. Data came from immunoSEQ multiplex PCR; TCRdb stores just in-frame clones and leaves some out. The specimen has some 18,000 clones, none found just once. The sample in question was PBMCs, obtained after allogeneic stem cell transplant with posttransplant cyclophosphamide. These receptors all come from a female patient in her 30s who received an allogeneic stem cell transplant from a related donor, was CMV-positive, and had no GVHD. A subset of T cells may come from the graft donor. The CDR3 runs from the conserved cysteine through the conserved F or W.

V	CDR3
TRBV5-1	CASSLGQADEQYF
TRBV6-6	CASSSSGSQYTGELFF
TRBV7-2	CASSSNGGRGNEQYF
TRBV27	CASRAIGQLYEQYF
TRBV21-1	CASSKDGLAFYEQYF
TRBV7-3	CASSWTGNTEAFF
TRBV28	CASRTTVLAETQYF
TRBV20-1	CSARYNEQFF
TRBV30	CAWSRLGTAGANVLTF
TRBV28	CASSFLQGTDTQYF
TRBV28	CASRTREGGTDTQYF
TRBV28	CASSFNEQYF
TRBV5-8	CASSFQLQETQYF
TRBV28	CASTPLAAYNEQFF
TRBV11-3	CASSRNTGVEQFF
TRBV27	CASRPTGAQETQYF
TRBV5-1	CASSQGTVPTGELFF
TRBV27	CASSFRTPTYEQYF
TRBV5-8	CASSLVWGPYEQYF
TRBV2	CASSWGQGENSPLHF
TRBV4-2	CASSRVVAGRSTGELFF
TRBV18	CASSPSQETQYF
TRBV30	CAWSVSVWAEQFF
TRBV5-1	CASSLDYRVEEF
TRBV11-2	CASSPTGRNQPQHF
TRBV2	CASSRQGPRSINEKLFF
TRBV9	CASNTGGYADLQYF
TRBV25-1	CASSGMEGRAEAFF
TRBV28	CASSRPTSGREETQYF
TRBV7-2	CASSPGLAGVIYEQYF
TRBV9	CASSVMLADFGETQYF
TRBV20-1	CSASGSREQYF
TRBV5-1	CASSLDRGRLTQYF
TRBV30	CAWSSGLGVRYF
TRBV30	CAWSASSDTQYF
TRBV7-9	CASSLEGNYGYTF
TRBV9	CASSVSSGRAHEQFF
TRBV10-3	CAISESLAGANEQFF
TRBV5-8	CASSFRVGWVTEAFF
TRBV4-3	CASSQGAGYGYTF
TRBV10-3	CAISETGSFHEQFF
TRBV2	CASRGENTGELFF
TRBV10-3	CAIRGTSGRPLDEQFF
TRBV29-1	CSVAASESSYEQYF
TRBV19	CASTGEFGKLFF
TRBV18	CASSRTSRGGGELFF
TRBV10-3	CAVSGTYNEQFF
TRBV19	CASSIDPSVSYEQYF
TRBV6-1	CASSRQMNQPQHF
TRBV19	CASSITSGINWDAEQYF
TRBV4-1	CASSQEDNRGSPLHF
TRBV10-2	CASSEWTSRSDEQFF
TRBV28	CASSPPGQGAIYEQYF
TRBV5-1	CASSLGAGSYNEQFF
TRBV7-9	CASSLGTGRRDIQYF